The 8 T cell receptor beta chains reported below all come from one sample, sequenced in a study of shared clonotypes between healthy human individuals. Only in-frame clones appear in the TCRdb table, and some are missing; sequencing was by immunoSEQ multiplex PCR. The sample includes more than 400,000 clones, 95% to 96% seen only once; the top ten take 0.064%. Source material: naive CD4+ T cells sorted from blood. Indicated subset: CD45RA+ positively selected. The receptors shown here come from a woman in her 30s in good health.

The chain recombines TRBV2 with TRBJ1-5; D unclear. V dropped 5 bases and J dropped 0 bases, with 20 bases sitting between them. The CDR3 spans 18 residues. Germline CDR1 SNHLY, CDR2 FYNNEI. The CDR3 sequence: CASSHENPYLYSNQPQHF. The DNA of the CDR3 is TGTGCCAGCAGTCACGAAAATCCGTATCTGTATAGCAATCAGCCCCAGCATTTT.

The chain couples TRBV6-5 to TRBJ2-2; TRBD1 matches 7 bases. The CDR3 spans 14 residues. J was trimmed by 7 bases and V by 6 bases; bases with no gene match: 8. CDR1 and CDR2 from the germline V gene are MNHEY and SVGAGI. The CDR3 DNA is TGTGCCAGCAGGCCGACAGGGTTAAACGGGGAGCTGTTTTTT. The encoded protein is CASRPTGLNGELFF.

This clone was recorded once. The chain links TRBV18 to TRBJ2-7; tentative D call: TRBD2 (5 bases). V gave up 5 bases and J gave up 2 bases, with 13 bases separating them. This CDR3 region has 14 residues. Germline CDR1 KGHSH, CDR2 LQKENI. The CDR3 sequence is CASSTSWGAYEQYF. The CDR3 DNA reads TGTGCCAGCTCAACTTCGTGGGGAGCCTACGAGCAGTACTTC.

On this clone itself: Other DNA sequences in this sample translate to the same CDR3. The chain is built from TRBV18 and TRBJ1-5; TRBD1 matches 8 bases. Germline loops: CDR1 KGHSH, CDR2 LQKENI. The CDR3 spans 15 residues. Trimming removed 3 bases from V and 4 bases from J; junction bases left unmatched: 5. CDR3 sequence: CASSPGQGSNQPQHF. CDR3 bases: TGTGCCAGCTCACCCGGACAGGGTTCGAATCAGCCCCAGCATTTT.

The chain carries TRBV10-1 and TRBJ1-1, with D hard to call. The V end lost 5 bases, the J end lost 3 bases, and 10 bases lay between the germline ends. CDR1 WNHNN and CDR2 SYGVQD come from the germline V gene (reference sequence). The CDR3 runs to 13 residues. The CDR3 loop reads CASSTQRDTEAFF. DNA of the CDR3: TGCGCCAGCAGTACTCAGCGGGACACTGAAGCTTTCTTT.

CDR3 coding DNA: TGTGCCAGCAGCCGAGCCGCCGGGACAGGGGGGACAGATACGCAGTATTTT. Amino acid sequence: CASSRAAGTGGTDTQYF. The J gene is TRBJ2-3, the V gene TRBV11-3; 11 nucleotides line up with TRBD1. The CDR3 is made up of 17 amino acids. The junction had 10 bases not matched to a gene; V was cut back by 5 bases and J by 3 bases. Germline-derived CDR1 and CDR2 are SGHNT and YENEEA.

This chain connects TRBV29-1 to TRBJ2-3; D perhaps matches TRBD2 (7 bases). The CDR3 sequence is 15 residues long. The V gene lost 4 bases and the J gene lost 8 bases, with 22 bases spanning the gap. Per germline, CDR1 SQVTM and CDR2 ANQGSEA. CDR3 in amino acids: CSVAGWRGPLGTQYF. DNA of the CDR3: TGCAGCGTTGCCGGCTGGCGGGGGCCTCTGGGTACGCAGTATTTT.

V usage is TRBV5-4 and J usage is TRBJ1-1, with D perhaps matching TRBD1 (5 bases). The V end was cut by 0 bases, the J end by 3 bases, with 12 bases between. This CDR3 has 15 residues. Germline V gives CDR1 SGHNT, CDR2 YYREEE (reference sequence). This CDR3 is CASSLDGWDYTEAFF. The CDR3 DNA is TGTGCCAGCAGCTTGGACGGGTGGGACTACACTGAAGCTTTCTTT.